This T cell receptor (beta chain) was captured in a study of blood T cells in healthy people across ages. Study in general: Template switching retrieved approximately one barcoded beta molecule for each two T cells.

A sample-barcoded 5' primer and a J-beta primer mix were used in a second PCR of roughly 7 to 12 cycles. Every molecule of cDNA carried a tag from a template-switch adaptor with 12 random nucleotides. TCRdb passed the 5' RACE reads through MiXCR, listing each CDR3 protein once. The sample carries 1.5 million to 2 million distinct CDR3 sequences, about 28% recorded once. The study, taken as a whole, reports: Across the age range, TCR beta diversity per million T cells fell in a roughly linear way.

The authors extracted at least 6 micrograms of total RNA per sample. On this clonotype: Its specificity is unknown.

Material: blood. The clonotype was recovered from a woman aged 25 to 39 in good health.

The DNA for the CDR3 is TGTGCCACCAGTGATGTTCCTGCCGGGACAGGGGTTAAAAATGAGCAGTTCTTC. Amino acids: CATSDVPAGTGVKNEQFF. The chain carries TRBV24-1 and TRBJ2-1; the match to TRBD1 covers 10 bases. V gave up 3 bases and J gave up 7 bases; unmatched junction bases: 14. This CDR3 region has 18 residues. Germline loops: CDR1 KGHDR, CDR2 SFDVKD.